This T cell receptor (beta chain) was observed in a study of graft-versus-host responses after intestinal transplantation. In the study overall: Every one of the recipients received anti-thymocyte globulin induction and afterwards took tacrolimus and steroids for roughly three years.

Method: immunoSEQ multiplex PCR; TCRdb's copy keeps in-frame clones and lacks some. The sample consists of fewer than 100,000 clones, more than 75% of them appearing once. Remarks on this clone: The antigen is undetermined.

The CDR3 totals 14 residues. V was clipped by 2 bases and J by 6 bases; unmatched bases: 6. The germline CDR1 and CDR2 sequences are SEHNR and FQNEAQ (reference sequence). Study results and caveats: Early post-transplant declines in HvG were associated with peak levels of circulating GvH clones. Recipient-marrow GvH clones were detected, some having first appeared in ileum or blood.

The sample was PBMCs, taken 255 days after intestinal transplant. The sequence was obtained from a human patient who received an intestinal transplant, so some T cells may come from the graft donor. The genes are TRBV7-9 and TRBJ2-7; 8 bases align to TRBD1. DNA of the CDR3: TGTGCCAGCAGCTTACTCCAGGGGGCTCGCGAGCAGTACTTC. Protein sequence: CASSLLQGAREQYF.